A selection of T cell receptor beta chains follows, all from one sample in a study of shared clonotypes between healthy human individuals. Here immunoSEQ multiplex PCR was the method, and the copy in TCRdb shows in-frame clones only, minus some. The sample contains under 600,000 clones, nearly 98% of which appear only once. The specimen was naive CD8+ T cells sorted from blood. The receptors were gathered from a man between 25 and 39 years old in good health. CDR3s leave out the opening cysteine and the closing phenylalanine or tryptophan. D genes are given only for firm matches. A clone size is listed for some rows: how often the clone was seen (once, few, many), or a class if it is expanded.

abundance | v_gene | d_gene | CDR3aa
. | TRBV19 | TRBD2 | ASSWTSGFNEQF
. | TRBV7-2 | TRBD2 | ASSAPGTSGYEQY
. | TRBV4-1 | . | ASSPKGESYNEQF
. | TRBV11-2 | TRBD2 | ASSLSGRPSYEQY
. | TRBV7-9 | . | ASSNQLVSEQY
. | TRBV28 | . | ASSLVVEQY
. | TRBV5-1 | . | ASTPSGSAPEQY
. | TRBV9 | . | ASSVEGKEETQY
. | TRBV6-5 | . | ASGDISNQPQH
once | TRBV6-1 | TRBD1 | AVPGQADNEQF
. | TRBV6-5 | TRBD2 | ASSYSTSGLGETQY
. | TRBV11-2 | . | ASSRANTGELF
. | TRBV5-1 | TRBD2 | ASSPGLAGRWSSYEQY
. | TRBV7-2 | . | ASSLDGFTTGELF
. | TRBV19 | . | ASSIVLSYEQY
. | TRBV14 | . | ASSQRWTENTEAF
. | TRBV5-5 | . | ASSLAGGSEY
. | TRBV11-2 | TRBD1 | ASSLDTLGQGNTEAF
once | TRBV11-2 | TRBD2 | ASSPRTSGGTDTQY
. | TRBV27 | . | ASSLRRTYEQY
. | TRBV29-1 | TRBD1 | SARDSDSGNTIY
. | TRBV5-6 | TRBD2 | ASSLSGTRLFSEQY
. | TRBV7-8 | TRBD2 | ASSPARGDSYNEQF
. | TRBV7-9 | . | ASSLSEGAAGELF
. | TRBV5-1 | . | ASSHRKNTEAF
. | TRBV4-2 | TRBD1 | ASSHQGDRGANEKLF
. | TRBV7-9 | . | ASSPQASYEQY
. | TRBV9 | TRBD1 | ASGTENIQY
. | TRBV28 | . | ASSALSGPRPYEQY
. | TRBV6-5 | . | ASSYSAVTGELF
. | TRBV20-1 | . | SANTQY
. | TRBV7-9 | . | ASSDGPLPSYEQY
once | TRBV19 | . | ASSIVGGSYEQY
. | TRBV5-1 | TRBD2 | ATRLAGLSYNEQF
. | TRBV7-8 | . | ASGGAAGLNYGYT
. | TRBV6-6 | TRBD2 | ASSYSRRELDNEQF
. | TRBV19 | . | ASSQSQDISTDTQY
. | TRBV7-6 | . | ASSLAANTEAF
. | TRBV6-4 | . | ASSAAGISGGAADTQY
. | TRBV6-5 | TRBD1 | ASSPPTGAGNTIY
. | TRBV6-1 | . | ASRRASQSYEQY
. | TRBV25-1 | . | ASSEFGGDQETQY
. | TRBV7-2 | TRBD2 | ASSSTSGITLEQF